A single sample is the source of the 32 T cell receptor beta chains below, sequenced in a study of cytomegalovirus exposure and HLA in healthy donors. Vbeta (60) and Jbeta (13) primers were used in the PCR. Profiling relied on immunoSEQ multiplex PCR, and the TCRdb table lists in-frame clones only, not all of them. Of about 150,000 clones listed, around 75% are singletons. The sample comprised PBMCs. Receptors were obtained from a human donor in good health.

The V and J genes are TRBV15 and TRBJ1-1, with D uncertain. CDR3 length: 19 amino acids. CDR1 LNHNV and CDR2 YYDKDF come from the germline V gene (reference sequence). Trimming took off 0 bases at V and 0 bases at J, with 20 bases between the two ends. This CDR3 reads CATSRDNEERIDMNTEAFF. The CDR3 DNA is TGTGCCACCAGCAGAGATAATGAAGAACGGATCGACATGAACACTGAAGCTTTCTTT. Based on the CDR3 plus reference TRBV15 and TRBJ1-1, the full variable domain is DAMVIQNPRYQVTQFGKPVTLSCSQTLNHNVMYWYQQKSSQAPKLLFHYYDKDFNNEADTPDNFQSRRPNTSFCFLDIRSPGLGDTAMYLCATSRDNEERIDMNTEAFFGQGTRLTVV.

The V gene is TRBV20-1, the J gene TRBJ1-3, with D hard to call. The CDR3 covers 11 residues. Trimming stripped 6 bases from V and 4 bases from J, with 7 bases between. CDR1 and CDR2 (germline): DFQATT, SNEGSKA (reference sequence). This CDR3 is CSASEGNTIYF. Written as DNA, the CDR3 is TGCAGTGCGTCAGAAGGAAACACCATATATTTT.

In its sample, this clone was seen a few times. The chain uses TRBV10-3 and TRBJ2-7; the D is unclear. The CDR3 covers 15 residues. Germline lookup yields CDR1 ENHRY and CDR2 SYGVKD. V lost 3 bases to trimming and J lost 3 bases, with 15 bases between them. The CDR3, as DNA: TGTGCCATCAGTGACAGTACGAAAAAACGCTACGAGCAGTACTTC. Translation gives CAISDSTKKRYEQYF.

The genes are TRBV5-6 and TRBJ1-1; TRBD1 agrees at 9 bases. This CDR3 has 15 amino acids. V gave up 4 bases and J gave up 5 bases; unmatched junction bases: 9. The germline V gene encodes CDR1 SGHDT and CDR2 YYEEEE. The CDR3: CASSLGQGMGTEAFF. CDR3 nucleotide sequence: TGTGCCAGCAGCCTGGGACAGGGAATGGGGACTGAAGCTTTCTTT. Full variable domain (remainder filled in from reference TRBV5-6 and TRBJ1-1): DAGVTQSPTHLIKTRGQQVTLRCSPKSGHDTVSWYQQALGQGPQFIFQYYEEEERQRGNFPDRFSGHQFPNYSSELNVNALLLGDSALYLCASSLGQGMGTEAFFGQGTRLTVV.

CDR3 DNA: TGCGCCAGCAGTTTACGCGGGGCCTCCGGAGTCAATGAGCAGTTCTTC. Amino acids: CASSLRGASGVNEQFF. The rearrangement uses TRBV10-1 and TRBJ2-1, with a possible D match to TRBD2 (6 bases). V gave up 5 bases and J gave up 6 bases, with 20 bases separating them. The germline V gene encodes CDR1 WNHNN and CDR2 SYGVQD (reference sequence). The CDR3 is 16 amino acids.

Comments on this clone: The same CDR3 can be traced to other DNA sequences in this sample. This chain connects TRBV6-5 to TRBJ1-1; 7 bases are a match to TRBD1. Germline CDR1 MNHEY, CDR2 SVGAGI. CDR3 length equals 14 residues. V trimming: 0 bases; J trimming: 2 bases; junction bases outside the gene matches: 0. The CDR3 nucleotides read TGTGCCAGCAGTTACTCAGGGGGCAACACTGAAGCTTTCTTT. This sequence encodes CASSYSGGNTEAFF.

This sequence joins TRBV5-1 and TRBJ2-5; 11 nucleotides match TRBD2. With V trimmed by 3 bases and J by 3 bases, 4 bases remained unmatched. The CDR3 has 15 amino acids. Germline assignment: CDR1 SGHRS and CDR2 YFSETQ. The CDR3, as DNA: TGCGCCAGCAGCTGGGGACTAGCGGAAGAAGAGACCCAGTACTTC. This translates into CASSWGLAEEETQYF.

The chain uses TRBV19 and TRBJ2-2; 7 bases fit TRBD1. Germline-derived CDR1 and CDR2 are LNHDA and SQIVND (reference sequence). This CDR3 region has 13 residues. The trim removed 6 bases at V and 7 bases at J, leaving 5 bases unmatched. The CDR3 DNA is TGTGCCAGTAGACTACAGGGGAGCGGGGAGCTGTTTTTT. It specifies CASRLQGSGELFF.

The chain recombines TRBV5-4 with TRBJ2-7; perhaps TRBD2 as D (6 bases). Germline V gene lookup returns CDR1 SGHNT and CDR2 YYREEE (reference sequence). V was cut by 2 bases and J by 7 bases, with 13 bases left in between. The CDR3 loop spans 13 amino acids. CDR3 bases: TGTGCCAGCAGCTTTCAGGGCGCGGGGGAGCAGTACTTC. This encodes CASSFQGAGEQYF.

This clone has a handful of counts. The CDR3 here is CASSLFPPGVHLNTGELFF. DNA of the CDR3: TGTGCCAGCAGTTTATTCCCGCCAGGGGTCCATTTAAACACCGGGGAGCTGTTTTTT. The V and J genes are TRBV27 and TRBJ2-2, with TRBD1 as a possible D gene (6 bases). Deletions cut 1 base from V and 2 bases from J, with 20 bases between. Germline loops: CDR1 MNHEY, CDR2 SMNVEV (reference sequence). This CDR3 comprises 19 residues.

This CDR3 is CASSDRGLAGGGETQYF. The CDR3 nucleotides read TGTGCCAGCAGTGACAGGGGACTAGCGGGAGGAGGGGAGACCCAGTACTTC. The chain joins TRBV6-1 to TRBJ2-5, with 15 bases fitting TRBD2. The junction had 7 bases not matched to a gene; V was cut back by 3 bases and J by 5 bases. This CDR3 is 17 amino acids long. CDR1 and CDR2 from the germline V gene are MNHNS and SASEGT.

The V call is TRBV30, the J call TRBJ1-1; D is unresolved. Germline lookup yields CDR1 GTSNPN and CDR2 SVGIG (reference sequence). The CDR3 extends over 15 amino acids. V lost 0 bases and J 1 base, leaving 12 bases between the germline ends. The CDR3 here is CAWSVEVRRNTEAFF. DNA of the CDR3: TGTGCCTGGAGTGTAGAGGTACGGCGGAACACTGAAGCTTTCTTT. Variable domain in full (rest from reference TRBV30 and TRBJ1-1): SQTIHQWPATLVQPVGSPLSLECTVEGTSNPNLYWYRQAAGRGLQLLFYSVGIGQISSEVPQNLSASRPQDRQFILSSKKLLLSDSGFYLCAWSVEVRRNTEAFFGQGTRLTVV.

The chain links TRBV6-5 to TRBJ2-5; TRBD2 aligns across 8 bases. The germline V gene has CDR1 MNHEY and CDR2 SVGAGI. The CDR3 is 14 amino acids. The junction had 10 bases not matched to a gene; V was cut back by 6 bases and J by 7 bases. CDR3 in amino acids: CASRIAGAGGTQYF. CDR3 nucleotides: TGTGCCAGCAGAATCGCGGGGGCGGGGGGGACCCAGTACTTC.

This chain joins TRBV5-6 and TRBJ2-5, with 7 bases lining up with TRBD1. The CDR3 sequence is 14 residues long. Germline loops: CDR1 SGHDT, CDR2 YYEEEE. J was trimmed by 2 bases and V by 4 bases; bases with no gene match: 5. The CDR3 region is CASSLRQGQETQYF. In DNA form, the CDR3 reads TGTGCCAGCAGCCTCCGACAGGGACAAGAGACCCAGTACTTC.

The CDR3 DNA is TGTGCCAGTACCCGGCAGGGGGCGAACTATGGCTACACCTTC. Protein product: CASTRQGANYGYTF. V gene TRBV19 combines with J gene TRBJ1-2; 8 bases line up with TRBD1. The germline V gene has CDR1 LNHDA and CDR2 SQIVND (reference sequence). This CDR3 spans 14 amino acids. After removal of 7 bases from V and 2 bases from J, the junction contained 6 bases not matched to a gene.

The genes are TRBV11-2 and TRBJ1-1; 7 bases are shared with TRBD1. V shed 5 bases, J shed 0 bases, and the junction held 6 bases outside the gene matches. The CDR3 runs 15 residues. The germline CDR1 and CDR2 sequences are SGHAT and FQNNGV. The CDR3 coding sequence is TGTGCCAGCAGCCCCCTGACAGGGTTGAACACTGAAGCTTTCTTT. Protein sequence: CASSPLTGLNTEAFF.

This rearrangement joins TRBV28 to TRBJ1-4; weak D call: TRBD1 (5 bases). The CDR3 runs 14 residues. Germline V gives CDR1 MDHEN, CDR2 SYDVKM. The germline V and J ends were trimmed by 5 bases and 6 bases, with 13 bases remaining between them. The DNA of the CDR3 is TGTGCCAGCAGTCCGGGCGCCAGGGATGAAAAACTGTTTTTT. Protein sequence: CASSPGARDEKLFF.

The chain links TRBV6-1 to TRBJ2-2; 9 bases map to TRBD1. The CDR3 length is 16 residues. Germline V gene data show CDR1 as MNHNS and CDR2 as SASEGT. J was trimmed by 5 bases and V by 4 bases; bases with no gene match: 8. The CDR3 region is CASSVEVGQGTGELFF. CDR3 sequence (DNA): TGTGCCAGCAGTGTAGAGGTGGGACAGGGAACCGGGGAGCTGTTTTTT.

The J gene is TRBJ1-1, the V gene TRBV27; D is perhaps TRBD1 (6 bases). V lost 5 bases and J 0 bases, leaving 13 bases between the germline ends. The CDR3 is 15 amino acids. The germline CDR1 and CDR2 sequences are MNHEY and SMNVEV (reference sequence). As DNA, the CDR3 is TGTGCCAGCAGTACATCTGGACAGCTGAACACTGAAGCTTTCTTT. Its protein product is CASSTSGQLNTEAFF.

As concerns this clone: A junction end diverges from the germline sequence, so it may reflect a read error. The V call is TRBV6-5, the J call TRBJ1-1; tentative D call: TRBD1 (5 bases). The CDR3 loop spans 13 amino acids. Germline lookup yields CDR1 MNHEY and CDR2 SVGAGI. The CDR3 sequence is CASRKTVGSDAFF. The CDR3 bases are TGTGCCAGCAGAAAGACAGTAGGTTCTGATGCTTTCTTT.

This chain connects TRBV7-6 to TRBJ2-5; D ambiguous. Germline CDR1 and CDR2: SGHVS and FNYEAQ. This CDR3 region has 14 residues. Deletions cut 0 bases from V and 3 bases from J, with 8 bases between. The CDR3 bases are TGTGCCAGCAGCTTAGCGCAGTACGAAGAGACCCAGTACTTC. Translating gives CASSLAQYEETQYF.

In this sample, this clone turned up a few times. The chain is built from TRBV5-6 and TRBJ1-5; TRBD1 agrees at 7 bases. This CDR3 has 15 residues. Trimming took 3 bases from V and 6 from J; bases not matched to a gene: 9. From germline, CDR1 is SGHDT and CDR2 YYEEEE. The CDR3 DNA reads TGTGCCAGCAGCTGGGGACCACAGGGGATTCAGCCCCAGCATTTT. This codes for CASSWGPQGIQPQHF. The entire variable domain, with the rest obtained from reference TRBV5-6 and TRBJ1-5, is as follows: DAGVTQSPTHLIKTRGQQVTLRCSPKSGHDTVSWYQQALGQGPQFIFQYYEEEERQRGNFPDRFSGHQFPNYSSELNVNALLLGDSALYLCASSWGPQGIQPQHFGDGTRLSIL.

CDR3 nucleotide sequence: TGTGCCAGCAGCTTAGAGCACAGGGCCTCCTACGAGCAGTACTTC. This translates into CASSLEHRASYEQYF. This sequence joins TRBV7-2 and TRBJ2-7; possibly TRBD1 for D (6 bases). This CDR3 comprises 15 residues. Germline CDR1 SGHTA, CDR2 FQGNSA. V lost 1 base and J lost 0, with 10 bases in between.

This chain links TRBV19 with TRBJ2-5; no definite D call. The germline V gene encodes CDR1 LNHDA and CDR2 SQIVND (reference sequence). V dropped 3 bases and J dropped 3 bases, with 11 bases sitting between them. The CDR3 extends over 14 amino acids. CDR3 in DNA: TGTGCCAGTAGTATCGGAGCTGGAAAAGAGACCCAGTACTTC. This encodes CASSIGAGKETQYF.

V gene TRBV19 combines with J gene TRBJ1-6; 8 bases line up with TRBD1. Germline V CDR1 and CDR2: LNHDA, SQIVND (reference sequence). The CDR3 is made up of 15 amino acids. Trimming cost V 3 bases and J 8 bases; bases outside gene matches: 6. CDR3 nucleotide sequence: TGTGCCAGTAGTATTGGTGACAGGGGTTATTCACCCCTCCACTTT. This translates into CASSIGDRGYSPLHF.

V gene TRBV7-9 combines with J gene TRBJ1-5; the match to TRBD1 covers 9 bases. After removal of 4 bases from V and 3 bases from J, the junction contained 7 bases not matched to a gene. The germline V gene has CDR1 SEHNR and CDR2 FQNEAQ (reference sequence). The CDR3 consists of 16 residues. DNA of the CDR3: TGTGCCAGCAGCTCGACGGGACAGGGAATCAATCAGCCCCAGCATTTT. Amino acid sequence: CASSSTGQGINQPQHF.

This chain connects TRBV5-5 to TRBJ1-6; D possibly corresponds to TRBD1 (6 bases). Trimming removed 2 bases at V and 8 bases at J, with 8 bases between. The CDR3 has 13 amino acids. The germline V gene has CDR1 SGHKS and CDR2 YYEKEE (reference sequence). CDR3 amino acids: CASSFSGDSPLHF. CDR3 DNA: TGTGCCAGCAGCTTTTCAGGGGATTCACCCCTCCACTTT.

A note on this clone: Other DNA sequences of this sample code for an identical CDR3. The J gene is TRBJ1-1, the V gene TRBV18, with TRBD1 matching over 10 bases. The ends lost 5 bases at V and 1 base at J; junction bases unmatched: 16. Germline V lookup: CDR1 KGHSH, CDR2 LQKENI. CDR3 length equals 19 residues. As DNA, the CDR3 is TGTGCCAGCTCATCACAGACCGGGACAGGGGAATATGGGAACACTGAAGCTTTCTTT. This sequence encodes CASSSQTGTGEYGNTEAFF.

V and J are TRBV19 and TRBJ2-7, with D possibly matching TRBD1 (6 bases). The CDR3 loop spans 15 amino acids. Trimming removed 5 bases at V and 3 bases at J, with 17 bases between. Germline V gene sequence: CDR1 LNHDA, CDR2 SQIVND (reference sequence). The CDR3 loop is CASSPTGSPLYEQYF. CDR3 coding DNA: TGTGCCAGTAGTCCCACAGGGTCCCCTCTCTACGAGCAGTACTTC.

This chain connects TRBV5-1 to TRBJ2-1; D remains ambiguous. Germline V gene sequence: CDR1 SGHRS, CDR2 YFSETQ. Deletions cut 6 bases from V and 6 bases from J, with 19 bases between. The CDR3 sequence is 15 residues long. CDR3 sequence: CASTIETPALNEQFF. The CDR3 nucleotides read TGCGCCAGCACCATCGAGACACCAGCCCTCAATGAGCAGTTCTTC.

The chain has TRBV29-1 and TRBJ2-3; 8 positions agree with TRBD2. The CDR3 is made up of 15 amino acids. The V segment lost 1 base and the J segment 2 bases; nucleotides outside the gene matches: 5. The germline V gene has CDR1 SQVTM and CDR2 ANQGSEA. CDR3 DNA sequence: TGCAGCGTTGAAGTAGGAGCGGGAGTCACAGATACGCAGTATTTT. Translating it yields CSVEVGAGVTDTQYF.

The genes are TRBV6-1 and TRBJ2-7, with no clear D. The V gene's germline CDR1 is MNHNS and CDR2 SASEGT. V gave up 0 bases and J gave up 2 bases, with 8 bases separating them. The CDR3 is 14 amino acids. CDR3 sequence: CASSEAWRTYEQYF. CDR3 nucleotides: TGTGCCAGCAGTGAAGCGTGGCGGACCTACGAGCAGTACTTC.